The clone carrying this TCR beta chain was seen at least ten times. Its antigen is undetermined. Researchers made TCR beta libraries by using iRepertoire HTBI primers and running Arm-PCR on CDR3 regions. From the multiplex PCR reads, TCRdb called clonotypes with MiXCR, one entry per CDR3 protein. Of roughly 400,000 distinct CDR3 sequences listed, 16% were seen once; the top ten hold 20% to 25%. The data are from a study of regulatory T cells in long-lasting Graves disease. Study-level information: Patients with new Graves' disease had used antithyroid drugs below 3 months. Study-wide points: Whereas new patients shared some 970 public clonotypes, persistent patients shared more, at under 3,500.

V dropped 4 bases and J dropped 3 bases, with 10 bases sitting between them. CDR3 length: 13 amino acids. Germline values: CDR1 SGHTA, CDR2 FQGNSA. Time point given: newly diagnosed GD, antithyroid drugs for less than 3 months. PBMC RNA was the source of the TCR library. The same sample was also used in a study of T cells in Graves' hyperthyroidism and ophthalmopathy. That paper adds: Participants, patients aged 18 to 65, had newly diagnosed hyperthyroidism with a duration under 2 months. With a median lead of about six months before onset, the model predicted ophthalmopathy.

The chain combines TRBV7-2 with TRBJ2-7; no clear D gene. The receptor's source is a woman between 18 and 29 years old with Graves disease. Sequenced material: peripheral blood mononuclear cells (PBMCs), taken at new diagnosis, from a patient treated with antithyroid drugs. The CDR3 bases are TGTGCCAGCAGCTCCGATAGTTTCTACGAGCAGTACTTC. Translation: CASSSDSFYEQYF.